This T cell receptor beta chain stems from a study of shared clonotypes between healthy human individuals. About this clone itself: What it binds is not known.

Healthy adults negative for HIV, lacking recent acute infections or vaccinations, served as donors. The data were produced by immunoSEQ multiplex PCR, yet TCRdb's version contains in-frame clones alone and is incomplete. Of some 2,100,000 clones in the sample, approximately 95% were seen once. V lost 4 bases and J 12 bases, leaving 15 bases between the germline ends. The CDR3 length is 12 residues. The germline V gene has CDR1 MDHEN and CDR2 SYDVKM. Study outcomes and limitations: Deeper or shallower sequencing was expected to change how clonotypes are shared among donors. Since donors were few, the genetic and exposure-history diversity represented was limited. The study sampled only blood, and tissue repertoires likely differ.

The sample consisted of naive CD4+ T cells sorted from blood. The subset is: CD45RA+ positively selected. This chain joins TRBV28 and TRBJ1-1; D is ambiguous. This TCR came from a man younger than 30 in good health. The CDR3: CASSSQYIESFF. In nucleotides, the CDR3 is TGTGCCAGCAGTTCCCAGTACATCGAATCTTTCTTT.